This T cell receptor beta chain is from a study of blood T cell repertoires in COVID-19. Turning to the study itself: Acute and convalescent COVID-19 samples came from the United States, Italy and Spain. Nucleic acid was either cDNA or gDNA, and it came from T cells, B-cell-depleted T cells, or PBMCs.

The repertoire was sequenced with immunoSEQ multiplex PCR; TCRdb's copy has only in-frame clones and lacks some. This table has approximately 70,000 clones, around 86% appearing once. Germline CDR1 is SQVTM and CDR2 is ANQGSEA. The CDR3 is made up of 13 amino acids. Unmatched junction bases numbered 6, after V lost 4 bases and J lost 5 bases. What was sequenced was peripheral blood. V gene TRBV29-1 combines with J gene TRBJ1-1, with 8 bases that match TRBD1. This receptor was identified in a man aged 70-80 years with active COVID-19. CDR3 bases: TGCAGCGTTGCGCGACAGGGGCGGACTGAAGCTTTCTTT. This codes for CSVARQGRTEAFF.